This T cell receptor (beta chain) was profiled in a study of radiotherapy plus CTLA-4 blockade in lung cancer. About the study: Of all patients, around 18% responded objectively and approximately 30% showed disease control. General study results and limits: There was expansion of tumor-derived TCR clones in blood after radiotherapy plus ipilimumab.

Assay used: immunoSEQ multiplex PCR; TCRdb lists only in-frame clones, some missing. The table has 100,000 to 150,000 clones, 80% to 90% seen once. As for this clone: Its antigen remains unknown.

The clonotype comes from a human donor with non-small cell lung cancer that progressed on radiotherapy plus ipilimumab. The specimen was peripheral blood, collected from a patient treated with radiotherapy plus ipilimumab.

The DNA of the CDR3 is TGTGCCAGCAGATTGGTAGCGGGCGTCTACGAGCAGTACTTC. Protein product: CASRLVAGVYEQYF. The genes are TRBV2 and TRBJ2-7; TRBD2 matches at 7 bases. This CDR3 spans 14 amino acids. The germline gives CDR1 SNHLY, CDR2 FYNNEI. The junction had 8 bases not matched to a gene; V was cut back by 6 bases and J by 3 bases.